This T cell receptor (beta chain) is from a study of T cells in Graves' hyperthyroidism and ophthalmopathy. General observations from the study: A model of 13 V-J pairs discriminated ophthalmopathy from stable hyperthyroidism.

This clonotype was observed at least ten times. Its antigen is still unknown. Inclusion characteristics of ophthalmopathy patients comprised a Clinical Activity Score of at least 3, a NOSPECS grade of at least 4, and duration under 3 months. Exclusions: uncontrolled infection, other autoimmune disease, pregnancy, lactation. There were TCR beta CDR3 regions amplified from RNA transcripts. Using the HTBI primer set, a first-round RT-PCR was run on the TCR CDR3. TCRdb passed the multiplex PCR reads through MiXCR, listing each CDR3 protein once. Of fewer than 750,000 distinct CDR3 sequences in the sample, under 15% were seen once. Germline CDR1 MNHEY, CDR2 SVGAGI. The CDR3 has 14 residues. Between the trimmed V and J ends, which lost 5 bases and 4 bases, there was a span of 14 bases.

The chain links TRBV6-5 to TRBJ1-2, with D perhaps matching TRBD1 (6 bases). The specimen was blood. The sequence derives from a woman in her forties with Graves' ophthalmopathy. CDR3 coding DNA: TGTGCCAGCAGTCGGAACCGGGACACCTATGGCTACACCTTC. This codes for CASSRNRDTYGYTF.